The count of the clone carrying this TCR beta chain is one. Its specificity is unknown. This sample is drawn from a study of identical twins. The CDR3 consists of 15 residues. Germline V lookup: CDR1 SGDLS, CDR2 YYNGEE. Trimming stripped 1 base from V and 0 bases from J, with 10 bases between. Template switching supplied a universal primer site; unique molecular identifiers were carried on the cDNA. In TCRdb, the 5' RACE reads were re-called with MiXCR into one record per CDR3 protein. The sample yields roughly 480,000 distinct CDR3 sequences, approximately 24% seen once. Study findings and constraints: Possibly, invariant MAIT and iNKT cells partly confounded zero-insertion analyses.

The same data also contributed to another study, on T cells expressing NK-cell markers.

The specimen was CD4+ T cells sorted from blood. The rearrangement links TRBV9 to TRBJ1-1; D perhaps matches TRBD1 (6 bases). This receptor was taken from a woman in her late teens or twenties in good health. For the CDR3, the DNA is TGTGCCAGCAGCGTATACGACAGGCTGAACACTGAAGCTTTCTTT. This codes for CASSVYDRLNTEAFF. Full variable domain (remainder filled in from reference TRBV9 and TRBJ1-1): DSGVTQTPKHLITATGQRVTLRCSPRSGDLSVYWYQQSLDQGLQFLIQYYNGEERAKGNILERFSAQQFPDLHSELNLSSLELGDSALYFCASSVYDRLNTEAFFGQGTRLTVV.